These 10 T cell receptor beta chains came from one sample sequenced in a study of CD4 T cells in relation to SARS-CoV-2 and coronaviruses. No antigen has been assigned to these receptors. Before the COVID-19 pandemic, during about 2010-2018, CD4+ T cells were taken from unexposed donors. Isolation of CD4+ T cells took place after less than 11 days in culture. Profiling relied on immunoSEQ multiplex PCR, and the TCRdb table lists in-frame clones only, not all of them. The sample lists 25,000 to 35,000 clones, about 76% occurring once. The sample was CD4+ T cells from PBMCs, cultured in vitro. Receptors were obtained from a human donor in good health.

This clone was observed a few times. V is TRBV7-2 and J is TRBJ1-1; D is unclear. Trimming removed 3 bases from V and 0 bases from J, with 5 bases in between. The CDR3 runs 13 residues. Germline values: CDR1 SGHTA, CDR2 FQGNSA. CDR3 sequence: CASSLQVNTEAFF. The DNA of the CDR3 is TGTGCCAGCAGCTTGCAGGTGAACACTGAAGCTTTCTTT.

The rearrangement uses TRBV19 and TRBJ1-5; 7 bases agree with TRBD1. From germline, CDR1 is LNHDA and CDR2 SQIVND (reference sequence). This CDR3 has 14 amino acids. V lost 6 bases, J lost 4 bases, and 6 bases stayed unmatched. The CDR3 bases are TGTGCCAGTAGGAGGACAGGTTCAAATCAGCCCCAGCATTTT. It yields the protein CASRRTGSNQPQHF.

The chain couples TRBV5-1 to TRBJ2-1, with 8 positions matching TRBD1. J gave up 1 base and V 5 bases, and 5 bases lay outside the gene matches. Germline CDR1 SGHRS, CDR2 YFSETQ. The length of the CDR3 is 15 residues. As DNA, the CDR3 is TGCGCCAGCAGACTACAGGGGGAATCCTACAATGAGCAGTTCTTC. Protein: CASRLQGESYNEQFF.

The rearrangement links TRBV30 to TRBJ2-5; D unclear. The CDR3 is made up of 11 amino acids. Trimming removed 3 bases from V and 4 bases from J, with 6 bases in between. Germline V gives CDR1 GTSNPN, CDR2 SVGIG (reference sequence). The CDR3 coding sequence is TGTGCCTGGAGCTTGGCAGAGACCCAGTACTTC. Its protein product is CAWSLAETQYF.

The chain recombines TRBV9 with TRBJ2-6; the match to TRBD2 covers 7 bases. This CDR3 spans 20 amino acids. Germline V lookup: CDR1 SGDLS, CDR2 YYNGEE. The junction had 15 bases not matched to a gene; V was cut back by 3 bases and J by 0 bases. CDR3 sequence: CASSEGSFGGGSSGANVLTF. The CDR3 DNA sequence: TGTGCCAGCAGCGAAGGTAGTTTCGGGGGAGGGAGCTCTGGGGCCAACGTCCTGACTTTC.

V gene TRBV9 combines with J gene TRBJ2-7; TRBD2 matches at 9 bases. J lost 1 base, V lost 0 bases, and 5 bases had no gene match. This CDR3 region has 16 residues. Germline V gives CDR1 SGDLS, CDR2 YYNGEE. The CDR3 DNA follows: TGTGCCAGCAGCGTAGGGGCTAGCGGGGCTTCCTACGAGCAGTACTTC. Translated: CASSVGASGASYEQYF.

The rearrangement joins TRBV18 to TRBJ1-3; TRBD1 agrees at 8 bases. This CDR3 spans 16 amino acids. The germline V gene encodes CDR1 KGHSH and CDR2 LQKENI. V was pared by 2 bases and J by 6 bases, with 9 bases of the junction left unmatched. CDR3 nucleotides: TGTGCCAGCTCACCATTCCCGCCAGGGGGCGAAAACACCATATATTTT. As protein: CASSPFPPGGENTIYF.

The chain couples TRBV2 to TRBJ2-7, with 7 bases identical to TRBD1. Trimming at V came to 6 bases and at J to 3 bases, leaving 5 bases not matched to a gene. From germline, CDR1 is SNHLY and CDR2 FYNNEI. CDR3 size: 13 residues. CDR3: CASRATGYYEQYF. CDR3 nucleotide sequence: TGTGCCAGCAGAGCGACAGGGTACTACGAGCAGTACTTC.

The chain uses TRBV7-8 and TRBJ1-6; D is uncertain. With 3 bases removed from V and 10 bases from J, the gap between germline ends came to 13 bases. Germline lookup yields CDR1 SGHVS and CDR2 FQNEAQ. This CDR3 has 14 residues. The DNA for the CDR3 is TGTGCCAGCAGCTTTTATACGGGCGCGTCACCCCTCCACTTT. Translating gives CASSFYTGASPLHF.

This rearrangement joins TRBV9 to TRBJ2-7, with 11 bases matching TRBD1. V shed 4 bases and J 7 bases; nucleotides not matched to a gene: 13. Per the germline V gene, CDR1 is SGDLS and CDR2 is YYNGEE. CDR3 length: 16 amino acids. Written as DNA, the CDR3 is TGTGCCAGCAGCCCCACTACCGGACAGGGGGCGAAAGAGCAGTACTTC. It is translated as CASSPTTGQGAKEQYF.